These T cell receptor beta chains were read from a single sample in a study of early stage breast cancer tumors. Data came from immunoSEQ multiplex PCR; TCRdb stores just in-frame clones and leaves some out. The table records 25,000 to 35,000 clones, 50% to 75% of them present only once. Material for sequencing was breast tumor tissue. These receptors were obtained from a person between 50 and 60 years old with breast cancer. Both conserved end residues are part of each CDR3. D genes are given only for firm matches. Some rows mark clone size as missing; the rest say once, few, many or name a class of expanded clone.

V: TRBV5-1; D: -; size: -; J: TRBJ2-1; DNA: TGCGCCAGCAGCAATCGTGGGGGTACTACCAATGAGCAGTTCTTC; CDR3: CASSNRGGTTNEQFF
V: TRBV4-1; D: TRBD2; size: -; J: TRBJ2-7; DNA: TGCGCCAGCAGCCAAGATCCCCTAGCGGCCTACGAGCAGTACTTC; CDR3: CASSQDPLAAYEQYF
V: TRBV7-3; D: -; size: -; J: TRBJ2-7; DNA: TGTGCCAGCAGCTCGTGGGGGGGCAACTCCTACGAGCAGTACTTC; CDR3: CASSSWGGNSYEQYF
V: TRBV5-1; D: -; size: few; J: TRBJ2-7; DNA: TGCGCCAGCAGCATCTTATGGGGCTGGTACGAGCAGTACTTC; CDR3: CASSILWGWYEQYF
V: TRBV7-9; D: -; size: -; J: TRBJ2-2; DNA: TGTGCCGGACACTCAACGAACACCGGGGAGCTGTTTTTT; CDR3: CAGHSTNTGELFF
V: TRBV9; D: -; size: -; J: TRBJ2-3; DNA: TGTGCCAGCAGCGTAGGAAGGTTCGTTGATACGCAGTATTTT; CDR3: CASSVGRFVDTQYF
V: TRBV5-1; D: TRBD2; size: -; J: TRBJ2-4; DNA: TGTGCCAGCAATCTGGCGGGAGGGTGGAACATTCAGTACTTC; CDR3: CASNLAGGWNIQYF
V: TRBV21-1; D: -; size: -; J: TRBJ2-7; DNA: TGTGCCAGCAGCCCCATAAATGACCCCAACCCCAGCTCACCGGGCGGGAGGTTCGACGAGCAGTACTTC; CDR3: CASSPINDPNPSSPGGRFDEQYF
V: TRBV10-1; D: TRBD1; size: few; J: TRBJ1-4; DNA: TGCGCCAGCCTAACGTCCCGGGACAGGGGAGGGAATGAAAAACTGTTTTTT; CDR3: CASLTSRDRGGNEKLFF
V: TRBV5-6; D: -; size: -; J: TRBJ2-7; DNA: TGTGCCAGCACCCCGTGGGGCGGCTCCTACGAGCAGTACTTC; CDR3: CASTPWGGSYEQYF
V: TRBV19; D: TRBD1; size: -; J: TRBJ1-5; DNA: TGTGCCAGGGAGGAGACAGGGGGCAATCAGCCCCAGCATTTT; CDR3: CAREETGGNQPQHF
V: TRBV29-1; D: -; size: few; J: TRBJ2-3; DNA: TGCAGCGTTGAAGGTGGGACAGATACGCAGTATTTT; CDR3: CSVEGGTDTQYF
V: TRBV19; D: -; size: -; J: TRBJ2-6; DNA: TGTGCCAGTAGTATAGACTCTGGGGCCAACGTCCTGACTTTC; CDR3: CASSIDSGANVLTF
V: TRBV19; D: -; size: few; J: TRBJ1-3; DNA: TGTGCCAGTATTGGAAACACCATATATTTT; CDR3: CASIGNTIYF
V: TRBV6-4; D: TRBD2; size: few; J: TRBJ2-1; DNA: TGTGCCAGCAGTGACTTTACTAGCGGGACTGACAATGAGCAGTTCTTC; CDR3: CASSDFTSGTDNEQFF
V: TRBV4-3; D: -; size: few; J: TRBJ2-1; DNA: TGCGCCAGCAGCCAAGAGGGGGGAGGTTACAATGAGCAGTTCTTC; CDR3: CASSQEGGGYNEQFF
V: TRBV29-1; D: -; size: -; J: TRBJ1-1; DNA: TGCAGCGTTGAACGCAGCACGGCTAACACTGAAGCTTCCTTT; CDR3: CSVERSTANTEASF
V: TRBV10-3; D: -; size: -; J: TRBJ1-2; DNA: TGTGCCATCAGTGAGTCATATGGCTACACCTTC; CDR3: CAISESYGYTF
V: TRBV5-4; D: TRBD2; size: -; J: TRBJ2-5; DNA: TGTGCCAGCAGCTTGGAAGGGCGGAATAGCGGGAGGGAGGAGACCCAGTACTTC; CDR3: CASSLEGRNSGREETQYF
V: TRBV7-8; D: -; size: -; J: TRBJ1-5; DNA: TGTGCCAGCAGCTTAGATGGGCGCGATCAGCCCCAGCATTTT; CDR3: CASSLDGRDQPQHF
V: TRBV6-6; D: -; size: -; J: TRBJ1-2; DNA: TGTGCTAGCTTCCGGGGGGATGGCTACACCTTC; CDR3: CASFRGDGYTF
V: TRBV28; D: -; size: -; J: TRBJ1-5; DNA: TGTGCCAGCACCGAATTCGGGGCTGGGGATCAGCCCCAGCATTTT; CDR3: CASTEFGAGDQPQHF
V: TRBV5-1; D: TRBD1; size: -; J: TRBJ1-1; DNA: TGCGCCAGCATTGGACAGGGGAACACTGAAGCTTTCTTT; CDR3: CASIGQGNTEAFF
V: TRBV2; D: -; size: once; J: TRBJ2-5; DNA: TGTGCCAGCAGTGAGAGCGGAGGAGGGTACCAAGAGACCCAGTACTTC; CDR3: CASSESGGGYQETQYF